A selection of T cell receptor beta chains follows, all from one sample in a study of response to subunit inactivated influenza vaccine. TCRdb re-called the RT-PCR reads through MiXCR, storing one row per CDR3 protein. Of some 180,000 distinct CDR3 sequences in the sample, about 10% were seen once. This specimen was non-naive T cells sorted from PBMCs, taken on the day of vaccination. The receptor set was obtained from a man in his fifties or sixties who received an inactivated influenza vaccine. Each CDR3 is given without its conserved first and last residue. The D gene is left open where the match is weak. For some rows the clone size is stated as once, few or many, or as a class when expanded; others skip it.

CDR3aa: SALQLAGVSDTQY
v_gene: TRBV20-1
d_gene: TRBD2
abundance: few
j_gene: TRBJ2-3

CDR3aa: ASSEARWQETQY
v_gene: TRBV6-1
d_gene: .
abundance: .
j_gene: TRBJ2-5

CDR3aa: ASSPDLEQF
v_gene: TRBV6-2/TRBV6-3
d_gene: .
abundance: many
j_gene: TRBJ2-1

CDR3aa: ASSSSGVRRSGANVLT
v_gene: TRBV28
d_gene: .
abundance: many
j_gene: TRBJ2-6

CDR3aa: ASSYRDRLYSNQPQH
v_gene: TRBV6-2/TRBV6-3
d_gene: TRBD1
abundance: .
j_gene: TRBJ1-5

CDR3aa: ASSPGGGQGDDEQF
v_gene: TRBV12-3/TRBV12-4
d_gene: TRBD1
abundance: many
j_gene: TRBJ2-1

CDR3aa: ASSPGQAYTDTQY
v_gene: TRBV7-2
d_gene: TRBD1
abundance: many
j_gene: TRBJ2-3

CDR3aa: ASSTAAYRERGTQY
v_gene: TRBV11-2
d_gene: .
abundance: few
j_gene: TRBJ2-3

CDR3aa: AISVVTGDEQY
v_gene: TRBV10-3
d_gene: TRBD1
abundance: many
j_gene: TRBJ2-7

CDR3aa: ASVQGSYNEQF
v_gene: TRBV2
d_gene: .
abundance: .
j_gene: TRBJ2-1

CDR3aa: ASSPLAITDTQY
v_gene: TRBV18
d_gene: .
abundance: .
j_gene: TRBJ2-3

CDR3aa: ASSLEASLSSYEQY
v_gene: TRBV7-2
d_gene: .
abundance: many
j_gene: TRBJ2-7

CDR3aa: SARRTGGTKN
v_gene: TRBV20-1
d_gene: TRBD1
abundance: few
j_gene: TRBJ2-5

CDR3aa: ASSDAATIRAQH
v_gene: TRBV2
d_gene: .
abundance: few
j_gene: TRBJ1-5

CDR3aa: SATGQGHYEQY
v_gene: TRBV20-1
d_gene: TRBD1
abundance: few
j_gene: TRBJ2-7

CDR3aa: ASSLFSLAENIQY
v_gene: TRBV5-6
d_gene: TRBD2
abundance: many
j_gene: TRBJ2-4

CDR3aa: ASSEPGQGYEQY
v_gene: TRBV25-1
d_gene: TRBD1
abundance: .
j_gene: TRBJ2-7

CDR3aa: ASSAYLGSSDHNEQF
v_gene: TRBV25-1
d_gene: .
abundance: .
j_gene: TRBJ2-1